This is a list of T cell receptor beta chains from one sample in a study of blood T cells in healthy people across ages. MiXCR, run by TCRdb on the 5' RACE reads, gives a single entry per CDR3 protein. The sample lists about 1.8 million distinct CDR3 sequences; around 50% were seen once. The sequenced sample consisted of blood. These receptor sequences come from a woman aged 40 to 50 in good health. CDR3s leave out the opening cysteine and the closing phenylalanine or tryptophan. The order of the fields is J gene, V gene, CDR3 protein.

>TRBJ2-3|TRBV9
ASSAGSPTNTQY
>TRBJ2-3|TRBV9
ASSALSKRAFSDTQY
>TRBJ1-2|TRBV6-5
ASSYSLLDRGNYGYT
>TRBJ2-3|TRBV7-9
ASSLTQGEDTQY
>TRBJ1-2|TRBV6-2/TRBV6-3
ASSHRQTSNYGYT
>TRBJ2-7|TRBV29-1
SVDLAGGPGEQY
>TRBJ2-3|TRBV25-1
ASSLHQGLTDTQY
>TRBJ2-5|TRBV27
ASSLIPGQGNAETQY
>TRBJ2-3|TRBV2
ASIVMGSSTDTQY
>TRBJ2-4|TRBV11-2
ASSFRWGKNIQY
>TRBJ2-3|TRBV6-2/TRBV6-3
ASSYPASGTDTQY
>TRBJ2-1|TRBV6-2/TRBV6-3
ASSYSRDRGGNEQF
>TRBJ2-2|TRBV7-2
ASSLYSGSGELF
>.|TRBV6-5
TTISQVTQY
>TRBJ2-1|TRBV6-6
ASSYATGKNEQF
>TRBJ2-1|TRBV7-2
ASSLEMVTNEQF
>TRBJ1-4|TRBV7-9
ASSVSAGGQAYNEKLF
>TRBJ2-7|TRBV6-5
ASSSGTGGNYEQY
>TRBJ2-3|TRBV2
ATDRGAGDTQY
>TRBJ2-7|TRBV29-1
SVEGGTSGTYEQY
>.|TRBV7-9
ASKKGADEQY
>TRBJ2-5|TRBV20-1
SAPAIPGLAKETQY
>TRBJ2-5|TRBV20-1
SANRELRGETQY
>TRBJ2-7|TRBV13
ASSLKGRMAGGPYEQY
>TRBJ2-6|TRBV20-1
SASVTGTSGANVLT
>TRBJ2-3|TRBV7-2
ASSFDQLRVTDTQY
>TRBJ2-3|TRBV29-1
SVRWASGGVTTDTQY
>TRBJ2-3|TRBV12-3/TRBV12-4
ASSLGSGVIDTQY
>TRBJ2-5|TRBV7-9
ASSPTDIQETQY
>TRBJ1-2|TRBV6-5
ASKIGTGLNYGYT
>TRBJ2-1|TRBV7-2
ASSLDIGIQF
>TRBJ2-7|TRBV20-1
SASRDPDEQY
>TRBJ1-2|TRBV5-1
ASSLMTAYGYT
>TRBJ1-2|TRBV20-1
SARDQAGGYT
>TRBJ2-1|TRBV24-1
ATSDLAGVDNEQF
>TRBJ1-2|TRBV4-3
ASSQVDRGGSYGYT
>TRBJ1-5|TRBV4-3
ASSQDRQTNQPQH
>TRBJ2-5|TRBV20-1
SAPTGRRGEQY
>TRBJ2-5|TRBV10-2
ASSEGRGRGGRKETQY
>TRBJ1-2|TRBV7-9
ASSLGGRGSRGYT
>TRBJ2-1|TRBV5-1
ASSLAVSGVDEQF
>TRBJ1-2|TRBV12-3/TRBV12-4
ASSFMVGRDGYT
>TRBJ2-3|TRBV7-7
ASSPPWGGGGTDTQY
>TRBJ2-1|TRBV7-3
ASSTSAGTVYNEQF
>TRBJ1-2|TRBV12-3/TRBV12-4
ASTVGVGYT
>TRBJ1-4|TRBV27
ASSSRQRGFGNEKLF
>TRBJ2-1|TRBV20-1
SARDKPPYNEQF
>TRBJ2-7|TRBV4-1
ASSLTPGASYEQY
>TRBJ2-1|TRBV13
ASSQTLTIPGEQF
>TRBJ2-1|TRBV12-3/TRBV12-4
ASSFQTGGPYNEQF
>TRBJ2-1|TRBV28
ASSSPAASSDGEQF
>TRBJ2-6|TRBV7-3
ASSIQGAGANVLT
>TRBJ2-4|TRBV6-5
ASSYRQSKGAKNIQY
>TRBJ2-4|TRBV9
ASSVDVARPKY
>TRBJ2-7|TRBV9
ASSSGLAGSVAQY
>TRBJ2-7|TRBV28
ASSFNIHGSYEQY
>TRBJ2-5|TRBV3-1
ASSHRSGGGLETQY
>TRBJ1-6|TRBV7-9
ASKLGQGNSPLH
>TRBJ2-5|TRBV2
ASIPGQTPETQY
>TRBJ2-1|TRBV4-3
ASSPYSGGYNEQF